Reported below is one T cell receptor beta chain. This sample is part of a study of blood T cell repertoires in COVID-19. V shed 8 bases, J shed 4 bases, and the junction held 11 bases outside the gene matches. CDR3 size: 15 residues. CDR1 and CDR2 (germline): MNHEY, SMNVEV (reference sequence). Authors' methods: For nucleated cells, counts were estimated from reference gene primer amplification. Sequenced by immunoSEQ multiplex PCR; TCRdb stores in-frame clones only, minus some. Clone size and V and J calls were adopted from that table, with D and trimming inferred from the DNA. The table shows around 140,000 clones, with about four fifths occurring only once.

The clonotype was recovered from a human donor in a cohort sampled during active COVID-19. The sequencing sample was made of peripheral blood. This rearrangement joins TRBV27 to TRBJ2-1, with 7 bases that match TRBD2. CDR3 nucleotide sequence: TGTGCCAGCGGCAAAGAAGCGGGGCCGTACAATGAGCAGTTCTTC. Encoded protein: CASGKEAGPYNEQFF.